The source of this T cell receptor (beta chain) is a study of cytomegalovirus exposure and HLA in healthy donors. This clone occurred once. Its antigen is unidentified. General study results and limits: According to the study, 150 to 200 TCR beta chains were cytomegalovirus-associated. Earlier analysis found most TCR beta V segments productive about 87% or about 30% of the time. Roughly uniform sequencing depth across donors was assumed, possibly incorrectly. Immune exposure was documented only through CMV serostatus.

This PCR relied on a set of 60 Vbeta primers and 13 Jbeta primers. Data came from immunoSEQ multiplex PCR; TCRdb stores just in-frame clones and leaves some out. The profile shows 150,000 to 250,000 clones, around 79% of them singletons. The sequence derives from a young woman in good health and CMV-seropositive. Sequencing was done on a sample of PBMCs.

The CDR3 protein is CASSSAGHPFSNQPQHF. The CDR3 DNA sequence: TGTGCCAGCAGCTCCGCGGGGCATCCATTTAGCAATCAGCCCCAGCATTTT. The rearrangement uses TRBV2 and TRBJ1-5; possibly TRBD1 for D (5 bases). Germline V lookup: CDR1 SNHLY, CDR2 FYNNEI. This CDR3 contains 17 residues. The V gene lost 6 bases and the J gene lost 0 bases, with 18 bases spanning the gap.